Described below is a single T cell receptor beta chain sequence and its context. The germline V and J ends were trimmed by 5 bases and 2 bases, with 13 bases remaining between them. There are 15 residues in the CDR3. Germline CDR1 reads MNHEY; CDR2 reads SVGAGI. This sample is part of a study of blood T cell repertoires in COVID-19. In the study overall: The United States, Italy and Spain provided the acute and convalescent COVID-19 samples. In each case, the material was cDNA or gDNA derived from T cells, B-cell-depleted T cells, or PBMCs.

In the original workflow: How many nucleated cells were present was estimated from reference gene primer amplification. The data were produced by immunoSEQ multiplex PCR, yet TCRdb's version contains in-frame clones alone and is incomplete. V and J calls and clone size are as listed in that table; D and trimming were resolved from the DNA. In the table there are over 110,000 clones, over 70% of which are singletons. The clonotype originates from a woman between 50 and 59 years old with acute or convalescent COVID-19. The sequenced sample consisted of peripheral blood. The chain carries TRBV6-5 and TRBJ2-1; D unclear. CDR3 nucleotide sequence: TGTGCCAGCAGTCCCCTGTTCCGGGCCTACAATGAGCAGTTCTTC. It translates to CASSPLFRAYNEQFF.